Below, 13 T cell receptor beta chains from the same sample are listed, as sequenced in a study of blood T cell repertoires in COVID-19. TCRdb's table, derived via immunoSEQ multiplex PCR, lists solely in-frame clones and lacks some. The table includes about 370,000 clones, roughly nine tenths detected once. Sequencing was carried out using PBMCs or T cells enriched from blood (not recorded which). All receptors come from a woman in her 40s who had been exposed to COVID-19.

The gene calls are TRBV24-1 and TRBJ2-1; 10 nucleotides agree with TRBD2. Germline V gene lookup returns CDR1 KGHDR and CDR2 SFDVKD. CDR3 length equals 14 residues. V dropped 9 bases and J dropped 10; count of bases not matched to a gene: 11. CDR3 coding DNA: TGTGCCACCCGAGCGGGAGGGCCCCTGACCGAGCAGTTCTTC. It specifies CATRAGGPLTEQFF.

The genes are TRBV7-2 and TRBJ1-1; tentatively, D is TRBD1 (5 bases). Germline values: CDR1 SGHTA, CDR2 FQGNSA. The CDR3 loop spans 12 amino acids. V shed 2 bases and J shed 7 bases, with 8 bases lying between them. The CDR3 loop reads CASSLSQGEAFF. The CDR3 DNA sequence: TGTGCCAGCAGCTTAAGTCAGGGTGAAGCTTTCTTT.

The rearrangement uses TRBV30 and TRBJ1-6; D may be TRBD1 (6 bases). CDR3 length: 14 amino acids. Germline V CDR1 and CDR2: GTSNPN, SVGIG (reference sequence). V lost 4 bases and J 9 bases, leaving 16 bases between the germline ends. The CDR3 protein is CAWTGALSGSPLHF. DNA of the CDR3: TGTGCCTGGACAGGGGCCCTGAGCGGTTCACCCCTCCACTTT.

DNA for the CDR3: TGTGCCAGCAGCCCTTCAGGACAGGGGTCGGGACACACCTTC. This codes for CASSPSGQGSGHTF. This chain links TRBV3-1 (or the pseudogene TRBV3-2) with TRBJ1-2, with 9 positions matching TRBD1. The junction had 12 bases not matched to a gene; V was cut back by 4 bases and J by 12 bases. The CDR3 totals 14 residues. From germline, CDR1 is LGHDT and CDR2 YNNKEL (reference sequence).

V gene TRBV5-5 combines with J gene TRBJ1-3; 8 bases are a match to TRBD1. Germline V gene sequence: CDR1 SGHKS, CDR2 YYEKEE (reference sequence). The CDR3 spans 15 residues. The V segment lost 5 bases and the J segment 4 bases; nucleotides outside the gene matches: 8. The CDR3 DNA sequence: TGTGCCAGCAGTTCAGGGGGCGCCGGGGGAAACACCATATATTTT. It specifies CASSSGGAGGNTIYF. Complete variable domain (other parts from reference TRBV5-5 and TRBJ1-3): DAGVTQSPTHLIKTRGQQVTLRCSPISGHKSVSWYQQVLGQGPQFIFQYYEKEERGRGNFPDRFSARQFPNYSSELNVNALLLGDSALYLCASSSGGAGGNTIYFGEGSWLTVV.

The CDR3 here is CASSPALGGTDTQYF. CDR3 DNA: TGTGCCAGCAGTCCGGCCCTAGGGGGCACAGATACGCAGTATTTT. This chain links TRBV6-5 with TRBJ2-3; a weak D match, TRBD1 (5 bases). CDR3 size: 15 residues. Deletions cut 5 bases from V and 1 base from J, with 13 bases between. Germline V CDR1 and CDR2: MNHEY, SVGAGI.

The chain employs TRBV5-1 and TRBJ1-1; no reliable D call. Germline values: CDR1 SGHRS, CDR2 YFSETQ. There are 13 residues in the CDR3. V gave up 1 base and J gave up 0 bases, with 4 bases separating them. This CDR3 is CASSLSLNTEAFF. The DNA of the CDR3 is TGCGCCAGCAGCTTGAGCCTGAACACTGAAGCTTTCTTT. The full variable domain, its missing parts supplied by reference TRBV5-1 and TRBJ1-1, is KAGVTQTPRYLIKTRGQQVTLSCSPISGHRSVSWYQQTPGQGLQFLFEYFSETQRNKGNFPGRFSGRQFSNSRSEMNVSTLELGDSALYLCASSLSLNTEAFFGQGTRLTVV.

This chain connects TRBV19 to TRBJ1-1; D not resolved. There are 13 residues in the CDR3. Trimming left V 4 bases short and J 10 bases short, with 16 bases between. Germline assignment: CDR1 LNHDA and CDR2 SQIVND (reference sequence). CDR3 region: CASSTPRTGIAFF. The CDR3 DNA reads TGTGCCAGTAGTACCCCAAGGACCGGGATAGCTTTCTTT.

V gene TRBV19 combines with J gene TRBJ1-1; 8 bases map to TRBD1. The CDR3 totals 14 residues. Germline loops: CDR1 LNHDA, CDR2 SQIVND (reference sequence). The J segment lost 0 bases and the V segment lost 9 bases, leaving 6 bases of the junction unmatched. CDR3 in DNA: TGTGCCAGCCGACAGGGGACCATGAACACTGAAGCTTTCTTT. This gives the protein CASRQGTMNTEAFF. The whole variable domain, remainder taken from reference TRBV19 and TRBJ1-1, is DGGITQSPKYLFRKEGQNVTLSCEQNLNHDAMYWYRQDPGQGLRLIYYSQIVNDFQKGDIAEGYSVSREKKESFPLTVTSAQKNPTAFYLCASRQGTMNTEAFFGQGTRLTVV.

This clone was seen just once. The chain links TRBV29-1 to TRBJ2-2; D is unresolved. V was trimmed by 6 bases and J by 2 bases, leaving 10 bases between them. The CDR3 covers 13 residues. In germline, CDR1 is SQVTM, CDR2 ANQGSEA. The CDR3 nucleotides read TGCAGCGTCGGTTCCTACAACACCGGGGAGCTGTTTTTT. It encodes CSVGSYNTGELFF.

The rearrangement joins TRBV19 to TRBJ2-1; D gene ambiguous. Trimming took 5 bases from V and 10 from J, leaving 15 bases between them. Germline CDR1 and CDR2: LNHDA and SQIVND (reference sequence). CDR3 size: 13 residues. The CDR3 DNA reads TGTGCCAGTAGTTGGGCCCTCGGTGTGGAGCAGTTCTTC. It encodes CASSWALGVEQFF.

The chain links TRBV7-3 to TRBJ2-1, with 11 bases lining up with TRBD2. The CDR3 has 15 amino acids. CDR1 is SGHTA and CDR2 is FQGTGA in the germline V gene. Germline trimming cut 4 bases from V and 5 bases from J; bases unmatched to any gene: 4. The CDR3 region is CASSSASGGNNEQFF. CDR3 DNA: TGTGCCAGCAGCTCCGCTAGCGGGGGGAACAATGAGCAGTTCTTC.

V usage is TRBV7-9 and J usage is TRBJ1-4; no clear D gene. The CDR3 consists of 14 residues. The V and J ends lost 3 bases and 8 bases respectively, with 13 bases between them. CDR1 and CDR2 from the germline V gene are SEHNR and FQNEAQ (reference sequence). The CDR3 region has the DNA TGTGCCAGCAGCTTGGCCGGGAGCCTCGAAAAACTGTTTTTT. This sequence encodes CASSLAGSLEKLFF.